What follows is one TCR beta chain and its context. This entry belongs to a study of blood T cell repertoires in COVID-19. As for the study in general: Samples representing acute and convalescent COVID-19 were sourced from the United States, Italy and Spain.

Per the authors' pipeline: How many nucleated cells were present was estimated from reference gene primer amplification. Using immunoSEQ multiplex PCR, the repertoire was profiled, and TCRdb retains in-frame clones only, with some absent. V and J calls and clone size are copied from that table; D and trimming were computed from the DNA. The sample lists some 380,000 clones, around 87% seen once, with around 1.3% in the top ten. Germline CDR1 is SGDLS and CDR2 is YYNGEE. The CDR3 consists of 16 residues. Between the trimmed V and J ends, which lost 0 bases and 5 bases, there was a span of 12 bases. The age range of participants was about 18 to 100 years, with residence in about two dozen US areas. Assignments of participants to cohorts depended upon their own reported clinical history.

The sample comprised PBMCs or T cells enriched from blood (not recorded which). The chain couples TRBV9 to TRBJ1-6; no definite D call. This TCR was sampled from a man aged 25 to 40 who had recovered from COVID-19. The CDR3 here is CASSVDPHLNNSPLHF. In DNA, the CDR3 is TGTGCCAGCAGCGTAGACCCCCACTTAAATAATTCACCCCTCCACTTT.